Below are 11 T cell receptor beta chains sequenced from a single sample in a study of post-analysis software for immune sequencing data. Unique molecular identifiers featured in each of the TCR beta cDNA libraries. TCRdb fed the PCR reads into MiXCR, producing one record per CDR3 protein. The sample comprises 170,000 or so distinct CDR3 sequences, approximately 28% of which are singletons, and approximately 1.6% rests with the top ten. Their cognate antigens are unknown. Notes on the study in general: There were roughly five TRBV segments more frequent in patients than controls, and TRBV5-6, TRBV5-1 and TRBV20-1 were among them.

The source material was blood. The receptors derive from a girl under 18 with multiple sclerosis.

J is TRBJ1-2 and V is TRBV15; tentatively, D is TRBD1 (5 bases). The V end lost 7 bases, the J end lost 7 bases, and 16 bases lay between the germline ends. The CDR3 consists of 13 residues. Germline lookup yields CDR1 LNHNV and CDR2 YYDKDF (reference sequence). The CDR3 sequence: CATNLPGQGGYTF. In DNA, the CDR3 is TGTGCCACCAACCTTCCCGGCCAGGGTGGCTACACCTTC.

V and J are TRBV5-1 and TRBJ2-3; 7 positions match TRBD1. This CDR3 contains 14 residues. Germline CDR1 reads SGHRS; CDR2 reads YFSETQ. With V trimmed by 2 bases and J by 8 bases, 8 bases remained unmatched. DNA for the CDR3: TGCGCCAGCAGCTTCGGACAGGTCTCGGGTACGCAGTATTTT. It yields the protein CASSFGQVSGTQYF. Looking up the rest from reference TRBV5-1 and TRBJ2-3 gives the full variable domain: KAGVTQTPRYLIKTRGQQVTLSCSPISGHRSVSWYQQTPGQGLQFLFEYFSETQRNKGNFPGRFSGRQFSNSRSEMNVSTLELGDSALYLCASSFGQVSGTQYFGPGTRLTVL.

This clonotype was found many times. The V and J genes are TRBV2 and TRBJ1-2; a weak D match, TRBD1 (5 bases). Germline loops: CDR1 SNHLY, CDR2 FYNNEI. V was shortened by 2 bases and J by 4 bases, with 14 bases between the two germline ends. This CDR3 region has 15 residues. CDR3 DNA: TGTGCCAGCAGTGAATCAACTGGGACGGGCTATGGCTACACCTTC. Its translation is CASSESTGTGYGYTF. The full variable domain, with the rest looked up from reference TRBV2 and TRBJ1-2, is EPEVTQTPSHQVTQMGQEVILRCVPISNHLYFYWYRQILGQKVEFLVSFYNNEISEKSEIFDDQFSVERPDGSNFTLKIRSTKLEDSAMYFCASSESTGTGYGYTFGSGTRLTVV.

J is TRBJ1-1 and V is TRBV2; maybe TRBD1 (6 bases). Germline CDR1 is SNHLY and CDR2 is FYNNEI. The ends were cut back, 3 bases at V and 4 bases at J, with 12 bases in the middle. The CDR3 loop spans 14 amino acids. CDR3 bases: TGTGCCAGCAGTGATTCACCAGGGGTCACTGAAGCTTTCTTT. This gives the protein CASSDSPGVTEAFF.

The V call is TRBV7-8, the J call TRBJ1-2; D gene ambiguous. In germline, CDR1 is SGHVS, CDR2 FQNEAQ. The CDR3 length is 15 residues. Deletions cut 5 bases from V and 0 bases from J, with 13 bases between. CDR3 sequence: CASSPYLAPNYGYTF. CDR3 nucleotide sequence: TGTGCCAGCAGCCCCTATTTGGCCCCTAACTATGGCTACACCTTC. Using reference TRBV7-8 and TRBJ1-2 for the parts outside the CDR3, the full variable domain is GAGVSQSPRYKVAKRGQDVALRCDPISGHVSLFWYQQALGQGPEFLTYFQNEAQLDKSGLPSDRFFAERPEGSVSTLKIQRTQQEDSAVYLCASSPYLAPNYGYTFGSGTRLTVV.

Note on this clonotype: Likely a read error: the CDR3 ends without its conserved phenylalanine or tryptophan. This rearrangement joins TRBV29-1 to TRBJ2-6, with D possibly being TRBD1 or TRBD2 (5 bases each). The V gene's germline CDR1 is SQVTM and CDR2 ANQGSEA. The CDR3 has 16 residues. V lost 2 bases and J 4 bases, leaving 15 bases between the germline ends. The CDR3, as DNA: TGCAGCGTTGAAAAAGCGGCAGGGACGGGGGCCAACGTCCTGACTATC. Protein: CSVEKAAGTGANVLTI.

The chain uses TRBV20-1 and TRBJ2-1, with 10 nucleotides matching TRBD1. Germline V gene sequence: CDR1 DFQATT, CDR2 SNEGSKA (reference sequence). J lost 9 bases, V lost 4 bases, and 3 bases had no gene match. The CDR3 has 12 residues. The CDR3 here is CSATDRGFEQFF. The CDR3 DNA sequence: TGCAGTGCTACGGACAGGGGGTTTGAGCAGTTCTTC.

This clonotype was counted ten times or more. The rearrangement joins TRBV7-7 to TRBJ2-3; TRBD2 agrees at 10 bases. This CDR3 is 15 amino acids long. Germline CDR1 and CDR2: SSHAT and FNYEAQ (reference sequence). J was trimmed by 2 bases and V by 5 bases; bases with no gene match: 4. The CDR3 region has the DNA TGTGCCAGCAGCCGAGGACTAGCGGACACAGATACGCAGTATTTT. It translates to CASSRGLADTDTQYF.

The table lists this clonotype with many counts. V gene TRBV5-1 combines with J gene TRBJ2-7; D is uncertain. The CDR3 has 15 amino acids. CDR1 SGHRS and CDR2 YFSETQ come from the germline V gene. Trimming removed 0 bases at V and 3 bases at J, with 13 bases between. CDR3 in amino acids: CASSLAGGAIYEQYF. DNA for the CDR3: TGCGCCAGCAGCTTGGCCGGCGGAGCAATCTACGAGCAGTACTTC.

In this sample, this clonotype turned up a few times. The rearrangement uses TRBV5-1 and TRBJ1-1; D gene unclear. V shed 0 bases and J shed 1 base, with 13 bases lying between them. The CDR3 is made up of 16 amino acids. Germline CDR1 SGHRS, CDR2 YFSETQ. CDR3 DNA: TGCGCCAGCAGCTTGGCCGGGTTTAGGGAGAACACTGAAGCTTTCTTT. This sequence encodes CASSLAGFRENTEAFF.

This clonotype has at least ten counts. This sequence joins TRBV18 and TRBJ1-5; D unresolved. CDR1 and CDR2 (germline): KGHSH, LQKENI. The ends were cut back, 0 bases at V and 3 bases at J, with 15 bases in the middle. The CDR3 runs 17 residues. The CDR3 here is CASSPPNPSLSNQPQHF. In DNA, the CDR3 is TGTGCCAGCTCACCACCGAACCCTTCTTTGTCCAATCAGCCCCAGCATTTT. Using reference TRBV18 and TRBJ1-5 for the parts outside the CDR3, the full variable domain is NAGVMQNPRHLVRRRGQEARLRCSPMKGHSHVYWYRQLPEEGLKFMVYLQKENIIDESGMPKERFSAEFPKEGPSILRIQQVVRGDSAAYFCASSPPNPSLSNQPQHFGDGTRLSIL.